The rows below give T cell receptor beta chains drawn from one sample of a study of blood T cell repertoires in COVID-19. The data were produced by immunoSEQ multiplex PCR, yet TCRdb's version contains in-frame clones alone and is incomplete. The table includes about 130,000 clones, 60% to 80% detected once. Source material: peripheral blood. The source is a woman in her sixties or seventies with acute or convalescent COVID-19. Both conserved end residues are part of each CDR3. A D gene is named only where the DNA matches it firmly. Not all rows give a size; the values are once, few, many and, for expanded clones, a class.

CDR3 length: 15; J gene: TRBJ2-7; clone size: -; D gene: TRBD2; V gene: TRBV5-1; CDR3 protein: CASRGLAGIGYEQYF; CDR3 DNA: TGCGCCAGCAGGGGACTAGCGGGAATCGGCTACGAGCAGTACTTC
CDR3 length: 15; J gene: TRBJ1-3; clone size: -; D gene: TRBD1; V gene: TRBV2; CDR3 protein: CASSRTGLRGNTIYF; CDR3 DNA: TGTGCCAGCAGTAGGACAGGGCTAAGAGGAAACACCATATATTTT
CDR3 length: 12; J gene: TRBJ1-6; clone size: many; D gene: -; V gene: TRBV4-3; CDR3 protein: CASRSFNSPLHF; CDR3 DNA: TGCGCCAGCCGTTCTTTTAATTCACCCCTCCACTTT
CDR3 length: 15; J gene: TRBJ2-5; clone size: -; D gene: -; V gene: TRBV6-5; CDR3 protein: CASRGSGLGEETQYF; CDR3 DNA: TGTGCCAGCAGGGGGAGCGGTTTGGGAGAAGAGACCCAGTACTTC
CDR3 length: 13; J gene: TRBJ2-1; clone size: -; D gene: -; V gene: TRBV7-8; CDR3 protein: CASSLGRDNEQFF; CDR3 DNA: TGTGCCAGCAGCTTAGGGCGGGACAATGAGCAGTTCTTC
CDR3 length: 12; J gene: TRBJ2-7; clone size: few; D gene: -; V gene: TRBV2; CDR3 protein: CASMGSSYEQYF; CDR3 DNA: TGTGCCAGCATGGGCAGCTCCTACGAGCAGTACTTC
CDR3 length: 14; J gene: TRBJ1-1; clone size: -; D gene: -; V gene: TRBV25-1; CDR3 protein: CASRNRVPNTEAFF; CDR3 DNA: TGTGCCAGCAGGAATCGGGTCCCGAACACTGAAGCTTTCTTT
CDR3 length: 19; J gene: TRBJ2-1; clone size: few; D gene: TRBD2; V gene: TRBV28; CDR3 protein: CASSPQFGTSGNSYNEQFF; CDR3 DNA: TGTGCCAGCAGTCCCCAGTTTGGGACTAGCGGGAACTCCTACAATGAGCAGTTCTTC
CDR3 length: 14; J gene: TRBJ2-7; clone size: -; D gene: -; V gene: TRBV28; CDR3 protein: CASSLQISSYEQYF; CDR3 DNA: TGTGCCAGCAGTTTGCAGATCAGCTCCTACGAGCAGTACTTC
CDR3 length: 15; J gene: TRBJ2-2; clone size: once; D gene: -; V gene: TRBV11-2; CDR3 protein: CASSHDSPNTGELFF; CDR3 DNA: TGTGCCAGCAGCCACGACAGCCCGAACACCGGGGAGCTGTTTTTT
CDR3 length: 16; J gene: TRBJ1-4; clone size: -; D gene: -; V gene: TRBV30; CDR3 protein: CAWSHGSGAKNEKLFF; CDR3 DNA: TGTGCCTGGAGCCACGGATCAGGGGCAAAGAATGAAAAACTGTTTTTT
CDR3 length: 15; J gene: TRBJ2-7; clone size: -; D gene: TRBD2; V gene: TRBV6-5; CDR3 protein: CASTRAGEFTYEQYF; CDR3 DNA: TGTGCCAGCACCCGGGCGGGGGAATTCACCTACGAGCAGTACTTC
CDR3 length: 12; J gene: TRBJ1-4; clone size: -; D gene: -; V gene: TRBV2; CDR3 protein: CASEVTNEKLFF; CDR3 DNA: TGTGCCAGCGAGGTAACTAATGAAAAACTGTTTTTT
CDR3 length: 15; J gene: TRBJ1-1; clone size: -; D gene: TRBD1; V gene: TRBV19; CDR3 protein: CASSPRQGGDTEAFF; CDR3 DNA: TGTGCCAGTAGTCCTCGACAGGGGGGCGACACTGAAGCTTTCTTT
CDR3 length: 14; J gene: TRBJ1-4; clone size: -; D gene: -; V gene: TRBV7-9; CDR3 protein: CASSFGTSNEKLFF; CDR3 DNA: TGTGCCAGCAGCTTCGGGACAAGTAATGAAAAACTGTTTTTT
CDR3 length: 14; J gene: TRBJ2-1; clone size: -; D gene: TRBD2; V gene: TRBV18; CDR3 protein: CASSRTSGEAEQFF; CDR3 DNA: TGTGCCAGCTCACGGACTAGCGGAGAAGCTGAGCAGTTCTTC
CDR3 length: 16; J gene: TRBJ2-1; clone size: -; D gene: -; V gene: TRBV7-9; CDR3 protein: CASSPQGGMDYNEQFF; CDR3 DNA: TGTGCCAGCAGCCCCCAAGGGGGAATGGACTACAATGAGCAGTTCTTC
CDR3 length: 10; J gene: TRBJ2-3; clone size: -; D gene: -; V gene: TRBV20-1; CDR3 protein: CSARAEREYF; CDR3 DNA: TGCAGTGCTAGAGCGGAACGGGAGTATTTT
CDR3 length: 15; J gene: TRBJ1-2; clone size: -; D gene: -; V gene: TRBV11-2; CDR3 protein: CASSLGDWVAYGYTF; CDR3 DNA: TGTGCCAGCAGCTTAGGGGACTGGGTCGCCTATGGCTACACCTTC
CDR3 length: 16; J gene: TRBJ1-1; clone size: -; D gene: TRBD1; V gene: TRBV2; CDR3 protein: CASSVQPGQGYTEAFF; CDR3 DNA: TGTGCCAGCAGCGTACAACCGGGACAGGGTTACACTGAAGCTTTCTTT
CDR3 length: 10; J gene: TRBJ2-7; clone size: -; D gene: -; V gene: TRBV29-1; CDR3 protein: CSVGLAEQYF; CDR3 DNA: TGCAGCGTTGGGCTAGCAGAGCAGTACTTC
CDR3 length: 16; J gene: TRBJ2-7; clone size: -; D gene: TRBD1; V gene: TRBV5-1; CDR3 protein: CASGDVRQGTLYEQYF; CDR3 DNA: TGCGCCAGCGGAGATGTTCGACAGGGGACCCTCTACGAGCAGTACTTC
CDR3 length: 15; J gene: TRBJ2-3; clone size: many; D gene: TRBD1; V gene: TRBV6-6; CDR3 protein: CASRDRGGLTDTQYF; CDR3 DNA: TGTGCCAGCAGGGACAGGGGGGGACTCACAGATACGCAGTATTTT
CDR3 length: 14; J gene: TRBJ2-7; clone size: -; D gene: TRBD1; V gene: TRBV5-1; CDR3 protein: CASSSGQGAYEQYF; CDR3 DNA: TGCGCCAGCAGCTCGGGACAGGGGGCCTACGAGCAGTACTTC
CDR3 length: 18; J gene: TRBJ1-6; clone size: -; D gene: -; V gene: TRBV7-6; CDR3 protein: CASSPNTGFMDYNSPLHF; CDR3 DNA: TGTGCCAGCAGCCCTAACACAGGGTTTATGGACTATAATTCACCCCTCCACTTT
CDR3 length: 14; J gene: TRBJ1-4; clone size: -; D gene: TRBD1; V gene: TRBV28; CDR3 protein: CASTTGQGNEKLFF; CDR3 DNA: TGTGCCAGCACCACGGGACAGGGAAATGAAAAACTGTTTTTT
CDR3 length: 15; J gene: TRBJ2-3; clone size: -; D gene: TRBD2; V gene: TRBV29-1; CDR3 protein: CSVGLGLAGADTQYF; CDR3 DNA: TGCAGCGTTGGACTCGGACTAGCTGGGGCAGATACGCAGTATTTT
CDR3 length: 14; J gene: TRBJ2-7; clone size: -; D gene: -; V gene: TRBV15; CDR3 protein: CATSSAGAPYEQYF; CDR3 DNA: TGTGCCACCAGCTCTGCGGGGGCCCCCTACGAGCAGTACTTC
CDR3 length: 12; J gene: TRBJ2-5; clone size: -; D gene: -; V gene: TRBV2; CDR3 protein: CASLRVEETQYF; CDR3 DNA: TGTGCCAGCCTACGAGTGGAGGAGACCCAGTACTTC
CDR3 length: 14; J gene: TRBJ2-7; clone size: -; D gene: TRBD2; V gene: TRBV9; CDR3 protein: CASSSRAGGHEQYF; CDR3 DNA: TGTGCCAGCAGCTCCAGAGCGGGGGGGCACGAGCAGTACTTC
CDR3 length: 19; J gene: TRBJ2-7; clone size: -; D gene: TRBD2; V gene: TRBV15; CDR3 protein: CATSRDLGLAGGFAYEQYF; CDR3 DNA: TGTGCCACCAGCAGAGATCTGGGACTAGCGGGAGGGTTCGCCTACGAGCAGTACTTC
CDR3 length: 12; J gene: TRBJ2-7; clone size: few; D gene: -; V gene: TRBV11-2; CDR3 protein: CASSLAQNEQYF; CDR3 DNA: TGTGCCAGCAGCTTAGCCCAAAACGAGCAGTACTTC
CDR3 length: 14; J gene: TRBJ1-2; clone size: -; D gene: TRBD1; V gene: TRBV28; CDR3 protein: CASSLRDSFYGYTF; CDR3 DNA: TGTGCCAGCAGTTTAAGGGACAGCTTCTATGGCTACACCTTC
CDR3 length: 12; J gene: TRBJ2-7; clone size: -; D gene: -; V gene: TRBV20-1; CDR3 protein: CSASLQPQEQYF; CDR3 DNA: TGCAGTGCCAGTTTACAGCCTCAAGAGCAGTACTTC
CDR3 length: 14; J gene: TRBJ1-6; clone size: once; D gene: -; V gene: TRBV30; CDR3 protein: CAWDSSSYNSPLHF; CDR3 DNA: TGTGCCTGGGACAGCAGCTCCTATAATTCACCCCTCCACTTT
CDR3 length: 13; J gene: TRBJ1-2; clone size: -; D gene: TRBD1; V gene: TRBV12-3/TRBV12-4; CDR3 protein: CASRGQGADGYTF; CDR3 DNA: TGTGCCAGCAGAGGACAGGGGGCAGATGGCTACACCTTC
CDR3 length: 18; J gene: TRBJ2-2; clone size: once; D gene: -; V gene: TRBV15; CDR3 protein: CATSRGLLAGPSTGELFF; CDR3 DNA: TGTGCCACCAGCAGAGGCCTGCTCGCAGGGCCAAGTACCGGGGAGCTGTTTTTT
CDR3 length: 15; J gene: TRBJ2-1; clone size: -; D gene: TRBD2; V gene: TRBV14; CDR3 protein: CASSQVAGGPSEQFF; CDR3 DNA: TGTGCCAGCAGCCAAGTAGCGGGAGGGCCTAGTGAGCAGTTCTTC
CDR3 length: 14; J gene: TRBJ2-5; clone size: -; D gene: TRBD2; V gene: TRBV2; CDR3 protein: CASSPLAGGETQYF; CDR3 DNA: TGTGCCAGCAGTCCGCTAGCGGGAGGAGAGACCCAGTACTTC
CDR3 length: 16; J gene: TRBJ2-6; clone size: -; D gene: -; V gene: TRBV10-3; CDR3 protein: CAISSQGGSGANVLTF; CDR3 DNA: TGTGCCATCAGTTCGCAGGGAGGCTCTGGGGCCAACGTCCTGACTTTC
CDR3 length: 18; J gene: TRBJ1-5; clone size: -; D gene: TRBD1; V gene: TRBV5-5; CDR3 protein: CASSPTPGQGNSNQPQHF; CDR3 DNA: TGTGCCAGCAGCCCAACTCCGGGACAGGGGAATAGCAATCAGCCCCAGCATTTT
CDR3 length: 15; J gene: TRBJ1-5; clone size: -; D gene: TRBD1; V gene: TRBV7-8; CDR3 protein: CASSPDRAGRQPQHF; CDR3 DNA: TGTGCCAGCAGCCCTGACAGGGCGGGGCGTCAGCCCCAGCATTTT
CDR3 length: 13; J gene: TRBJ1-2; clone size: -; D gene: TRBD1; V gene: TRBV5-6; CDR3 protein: CASSLDRAYGYTF; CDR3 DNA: TGTGCCAGCAGCCTGGACAGGGCCTATGGCTACACCTTC
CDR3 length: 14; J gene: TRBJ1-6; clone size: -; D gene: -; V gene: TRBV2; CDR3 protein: CASSGTANNSPLHF; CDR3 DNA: TGTGCCAGCAGTGGGACAGCGAATAATTCACCCCTCCACTTT